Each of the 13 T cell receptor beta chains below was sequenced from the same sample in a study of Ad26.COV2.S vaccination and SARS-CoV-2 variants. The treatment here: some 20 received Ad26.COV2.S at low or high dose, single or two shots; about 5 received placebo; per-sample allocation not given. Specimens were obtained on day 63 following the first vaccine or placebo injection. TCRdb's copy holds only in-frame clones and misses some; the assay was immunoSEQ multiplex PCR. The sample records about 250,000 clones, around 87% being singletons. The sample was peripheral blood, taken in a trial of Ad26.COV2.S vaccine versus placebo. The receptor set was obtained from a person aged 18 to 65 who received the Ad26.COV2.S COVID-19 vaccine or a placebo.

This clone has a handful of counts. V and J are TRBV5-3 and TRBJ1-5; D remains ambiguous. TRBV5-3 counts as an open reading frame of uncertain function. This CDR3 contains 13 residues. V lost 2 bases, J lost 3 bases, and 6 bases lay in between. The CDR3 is CARSLGPNQPQHF. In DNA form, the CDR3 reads TGTGCCAGAAGCTTAGGACCCAATCAGCCCCAGCATTTT.

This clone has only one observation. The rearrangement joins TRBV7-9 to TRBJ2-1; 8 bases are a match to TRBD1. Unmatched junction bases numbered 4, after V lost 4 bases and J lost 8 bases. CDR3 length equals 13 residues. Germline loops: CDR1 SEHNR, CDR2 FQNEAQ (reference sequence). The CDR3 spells CASSSGQAYEQFF. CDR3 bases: TGTGCCAGCAGCTCGGGACAGGCGTATGAGCAGTTCTTC.

The CDR3 DNA follows: TGCGCCAGCAGCTTGGGGGCTCAGTCTAGCACAGATACGCAGTATTTT. This translates into CASSLGAQSSTDTQYF. The chain recombines TRBV5-1 with TRBJ2-3; no firm D call. The germline CDR1 and CDR2 sequences are SGHRS and YFSETQ. This CDR3 has 16 amino acids. The V end was cut by 0 bases, the J end by 0 bases, with 11 bases between.

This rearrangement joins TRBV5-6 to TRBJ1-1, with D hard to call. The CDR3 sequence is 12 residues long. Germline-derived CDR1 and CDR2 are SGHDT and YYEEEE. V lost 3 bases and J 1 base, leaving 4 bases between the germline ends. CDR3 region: CASSSGNTEAFF. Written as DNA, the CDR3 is TGTGCCAGCAGCTCTGGGAACACTGAAGCTTTCTTT. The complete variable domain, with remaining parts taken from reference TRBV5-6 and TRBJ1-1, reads DAGVTQSPTHLIKTRGQQVTLRCSPKSGHDTVSWYQQALGQGPQFIFQYYEEEERQRGNFPDRFSGHQFPNYSSELNVNALLLGDSALYLCASSSGNTEAFFGQGTRLTVV.

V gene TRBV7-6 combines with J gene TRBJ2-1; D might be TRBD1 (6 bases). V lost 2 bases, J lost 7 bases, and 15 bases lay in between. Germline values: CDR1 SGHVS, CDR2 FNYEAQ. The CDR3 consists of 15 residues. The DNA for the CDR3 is TGTGCCAGCAGCTTACCCCGCGGACAGAAAAATGAGCAGTTCTTC. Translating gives CASSLPRGQKNEQFF.

In DNA, the CDR3 is TGTGCCAGCAGTCACCCCGGGTTGCCTAGCACAGATACGCAGTATTTT. This encodes CASSHPGLPSTDTQYF. The V call is TRBV6-6, the J call TRBJ2-3; D ambiguous. This CDR3 has 16 residues. The germline V gene has CDR1 MNHNY and CDR2 SVGAGI (reference sequence). The ends were cut back, 5 bases at V and 0 bases at J, with 15 bases in the middle.

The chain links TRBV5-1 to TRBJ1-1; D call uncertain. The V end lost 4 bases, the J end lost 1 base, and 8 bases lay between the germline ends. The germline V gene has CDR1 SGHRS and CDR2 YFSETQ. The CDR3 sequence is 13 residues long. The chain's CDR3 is CASSPPQNTEAFF. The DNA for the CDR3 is TGCGCCAGCAGCCCCCCACAGAACACTGAAGCTTTCTTT. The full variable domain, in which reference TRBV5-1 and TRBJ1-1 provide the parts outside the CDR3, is KAGVTQTPRYLIKTRGQQVTLSCSPISGHRSVSWYQQTPGQGLQFLFEYFSETQRNKGNFPGRFSGRQFSNSRSEMNVSTLELGDSALYLCASSPPQNTEAFFGQGTRLTVV.

CDR3 in amino acids: CASSLVSGFLYGYTF. The CDR3, as DNA: TGTGCCAGCAGCTTGGTATCGGGATTTCTCTATGGCTACACCTTC. The J gene is TRBJ1-2, the V gene TRBV5-6, with D unclear. Deletions cut 0 bases from V and 4 bases from J, with 13 bases between. The germline V gene encodes CDR1 SGHDT and CDR2 YYEEEE. This CDR3 is 15 amino acids long. The variable domain in full, with the rest retrieved from reference TRBV5-6 and TRBJ1-2, is DAGVTQSPTHLIKTRGQQVTLRCSPKSGHDTVSWYQQALGQGPQFIFQYYEEEERQRGNFPDRFSGHQFPNYSSELNVNALLLGDSALYLCASSLVSGFLYGYTFGSGTRLTVV.

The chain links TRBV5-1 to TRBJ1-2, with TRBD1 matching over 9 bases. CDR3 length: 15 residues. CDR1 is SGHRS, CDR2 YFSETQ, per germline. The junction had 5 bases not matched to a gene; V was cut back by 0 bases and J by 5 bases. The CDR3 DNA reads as TGCGCCAGCAGCTTGGTACCAGGACAGGGGTATGGCTACACCTTC. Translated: CASSLVPGQGYGYTF.

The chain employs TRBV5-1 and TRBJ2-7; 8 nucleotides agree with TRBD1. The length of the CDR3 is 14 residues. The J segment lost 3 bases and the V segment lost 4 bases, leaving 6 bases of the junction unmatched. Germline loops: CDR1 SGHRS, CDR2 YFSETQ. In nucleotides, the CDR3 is TGCGCCAGCAGCCCTCGACAGGGGAACTACGAGCAGTACTTC. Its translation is CASSPRQGNYEQYF. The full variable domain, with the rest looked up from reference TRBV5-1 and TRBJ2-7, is KAGVTQTPRYLIKTRGQQVTLSCSPISGHRSVSWYQQTPGQGLQFLFEYFSETQRNKGNFPGRFSGRQFSNSRSEMNVSTLELGDSALYLCASSPRQGNYEQYFGPGTRLTVT.

In DNA, the CDR3 is TGTGCCAGCAGTGACCCTTCGGAGGGAAAGAATGAGCAGTTCTTC. Protein: CASSDPSEGKNEQFF. The rearrangement links TRBV6-4 to TRBJ2-1; D might be TRBD2 (6 bases). V lost 2 bases, J lost 7 bases, and 15 bases lay in between. The CDR3 totals 15 residues. Germline V gene data show CDR1 as MRHNA and CDR2 as SNTAGT.

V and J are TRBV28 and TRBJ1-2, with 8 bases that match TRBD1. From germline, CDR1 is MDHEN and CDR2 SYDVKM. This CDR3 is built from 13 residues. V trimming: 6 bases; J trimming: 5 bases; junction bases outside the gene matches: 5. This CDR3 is CASSSGQDYGYTF. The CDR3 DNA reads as TGTGCCAGCAGCTCGGGACAGGATTATGGCTACACCTTC.

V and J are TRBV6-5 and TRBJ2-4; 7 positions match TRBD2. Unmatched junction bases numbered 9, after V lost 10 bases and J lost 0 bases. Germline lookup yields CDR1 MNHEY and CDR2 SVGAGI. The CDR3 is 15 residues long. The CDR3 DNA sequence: TGTGCCATTCTTAGCGGGTCCTTAGCCAAAAACATTCAGTACTTC. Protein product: CAILSGSLAKNIQYF.